Below, 21 T cell receptor beta chains from the same sample are listed, as sequenced in a study of T cells after yellow fever vaccination. TCRdb recomputed calls from the 5' RACE reads with MiXCR, one row per CDR3 protein. This table holds some 240,000 distinct CDR3 sequences, around 3.1% found once. Sequences were derived from CD4+ T cells sorted from PBMCs, sampled 10 days after the yellow fever booster vaccination. The receptors derive from a man aged 18-30 years who received the YFV17D yellow fever vaccine.

This clonotype was picked up many times. The chain carries TRBV6-5 and TRBJ2-7; 8 nucleotides match TRBD2. The CDR3 sequence is 17 residues long. Germline CDR1 reads MNHEY; CDR2 reads SVGAGI. V was clipped by 5 bases and J by 3 bases; unmatched bases: 15. CDR3 protein: CASSRRTGGAEDYEQYF. CDR3 nucleotide sequence: TGTGCCAGCAGTCGTCGAACCGGGGGGGCCGAGGACTACGAGCAGTACTTC.

The chain joins TRBV18 to TRBJ1-1, with TRBD1 identical over 8 bases. Germline V CDR1 and CDR2: KGHSH, LQKENI. V dropped 6 bases and J dropped 1; count of bases not matched to a gene: 7. The CDR3 length is 15 residues. CDR3 bases: TGTGCCAGCTCGCGACAGGGGACTGCGAACACTGAAGCTTTCTTT. Protein: CASSRQGTANTEAFF.

This clonotype was seen many times. The gene calls are TRBV5-6 and TRBJ2-3; TRBD1 matches 12 bases. Germline V gene data show CDR1 as SGHDT and CDR2 as YYEEEE. The CDR3 spans 15 residues. The V segment lost 4 bases and the J segment 7 bases; nucleotides outside the gene matches: 7. The DNA of the CDR3 is TGTGCCAGCAGCCGACCGGGACAGGGGGCACATACGCAGTATTTT. Translated, it gives CASSRPGQGAHTQYF.

This clonotype was seen repeatedly, ten times or more. This chain links TRBV5-1 with TRBJ1-1; maybe TRBD1 (5 bases). The germline V and J ends were trimmed by 0 bases and 1 base, with 10 bases remaining between them. The CDR3 consists of 15 residues. Germline CDR1 SGHRS, CDR2 YFSETQ. The chain's CDR3 is CASSLAIGANTEAFF. The CDR3 region has the DNA TGCGCCAGCAGCTTGGCGATCGGGGCGAACACTGAAGCTTTCTTT.

There are many counts of this clonotype. The chain employs TRBV4-1 and TRBJ1-1; TRBD1 is a possible D gene (5 bases). The CDR3 runs 12 residues. Germline V gene lookup returns CDR1 MGHRA and CDR2 YSYEKL. V shed 1 base and J shed 11 bases, with 11 bases lying between them. CDR3 sequence reads: CASSQVAGRAFF. The CDR3 coding sequence is TGCGCCAGCAGCCAAGTGGCAGGGAGGGCTTTCTTT.

Only a few counts were recorded for this clonotype. The genes are TRBV2 and TRBJ2-7; 8 bases are shared with TRBD1. This CDR3 contains 16 residues. The germline V gene has CDR1 SNHLY and CDR2 FYNNEI. Losses at the gene ends were 1 base for V and 1 base for J; bases not matched to a gene: 6. In nucleotides, the CDR3 is TGTGCCAGCAGTGAAGACTTGAGGACAGGGTCCTACGAGCAGTACTTC. Residues: CASSEDLRTGSYEQYF.

This clonotype was recorded many times. The rearrangement joins TRBV7-2 to TRBJ2-4; weak D call: TRBD1 (6 bases). Germline loops: CDR1 SGHTA, CDR2 FQGNSA. The CDR3 consists of 15 residues. V gave up 5 bases and J gave up 1 base, with 12 bases separating them. This CDR3 is CASSENRAAKNIQYF. The CDR3 bases are TGTGCCAGCAGCGAGAACAGGGCGGCCAAAAACATTCAGTACTTC.

This clonotype has at least ten counts. V and J are TRBV12-3 or TRBV12-4 and TRBJ2-7, with D uncertain. The CDR3 is 14 amino acids. The V end lost 2 bases, the J end lost 3 bases, and 11 bases lay between the germline ends. The DNA for the CDR3 is TGTGCCAGCAGTTTACGGTTTGGGGTCTACGAGCAGTACTTC. Amino acid sequence: CASSLRFGVYEQYF.

This clonotype was seen repeatedly, ten times or more. The chain employs TRBV7-3 and TRBJ2-6; 9 bases are shared with TRBD1. The V segment lost 5 bases and the J segment 0 bases; nucleotides outside the gene matches: 5. Germline V gene data show CDR1 as SGHTA and CDR2 as FQGTGA. The CDR3 runs 17 residues. The CDR3, as DNA: TGTGCCAGCAGCCCCAGGACAGGGGACTCTGGGGCCAACGTCCTGACTTTC. Amino acids: CASSPRTGDSGANVLTF.

This clonotype was picked up a small number of times. The chain combines TRBV20-1 with TRBJ2-3; TRBD1 agrees at 8 bases. Per the germline V gene, CDR1 is DFQATT and CDR2 is SNEGSKA (reference sequence). The CDR3 is 15 amino acids. The ends lost 6 bases at V and 4 bases at J; junction bases unmatched: 12. The CDR3 spells CSAPWTGNSADTQYF. The CDR3 nucleotides are TGCAGTGCCCCGTGGACAGGGAATAGCGCAGATACGCAGTATTTT.

This clonotype was observed a few times. V usage is TRBV6-4 and J usage is TRBJ2-3; perhaps TRBD1 as D (6 bases). Trimming removed 2 bases at V and 8 bases at J, with 11 bases between. This CDR3 has 13 residues. Germline lookup yields CDR1 MRHNA and CDR2 SNTAGT. The CDR3 protein is CASSDPPGATQYF. The CDR3 coding sequence is TGTGCCAGCAGTGACCCCCCAGGGGCTACGCAGTATTTT.

This clonotype was recorded many times. An end of the junction does not agree with germline; a read error may underlie this. The chain carries TRBV7-6 and TRBJ2-3, with 12 nucleotides matching TRBD2. Germline assignment: CDR1 SGHVS and CDR2 FNYEAQ. This CDR3 is built from 15 residues. CDR3: CASSLAGGTTDTQYF. As DNA, the CDR3 is TGTGCCAGCAGCCTAGCGGGGGGGACCACAGATACGCAGTATTTT. Using reference TRBV7-6 and TRBJ2-3 for the parts outside the CDR3, the full variable domain is GAGVSQSPRYKVTKRGQDVALRCDPISGHVSLYWYRQALGQGPEFLTYFNYEAQQDKSGLPNDRFSAERPEGSISTLTIQRTEQRDSAMYRCASSLAGGTTDTQYFGPGTRLTVL.

This clonotype was seen repeatedly, ten times or more. This sequence joins TRBV11-2 and TRBJ2-7, with 7 bases lining up with TRBD1. This CDR3 is built from 15 residues. V was clipped by 1 base and J by 2 bases; unmatched bases: 5. Germline CDR1 reads SGHAT; CDR2 reads FQNNGV. CDR3 residues: CASSLGSGTAYEQYV. The CDR3 DNA reads as TGTGCCAGCAGCTTAGGCTCAGGGACAGCCTACGAGCAGTACGTC.

The chain employs TRBV12-3 or TRBV12-4 and TRBJ1-1; TRBD1 matches 8 bases. V dropped 6 bases and J dropped 4; count of bases not matched to a gene: 10. This CDR3 is built from 15 residues. The CDR3 sequence is CASRAGRQGTTEAFF. The CDR3 DNA follows: TGTGCCAGCAGAGCCGGTCGACAGGGGACCACTGAAGCTTTCTTT.

Ten or more counts support this clonotype. This chain connects TRBV5-5 to TRBJ2-1; D gene ambiguous. With 0 bases removed from V and 10 bases from J, the gap between germline ends came to 5 bases. CDR3 length equals 11 residues. CDR1 is SGHKS and CDR2 is YYEKEE in the germline V gene (reference sequence). The CDR3 DNA reads TGTGCCAGCAGCTTGGCGTCAGAGCAGTTCTTC. Translating it yields CASSLASEQFF.

In its sample, this clonotype was seen a few times. V usage is TRBV19 and J usage is TRBJ1-5; D ambiguous. Germline V gives CDR1 LNHDA, CDR2 SQIVND (reference sequence). This CDR3 spans 15 amino acids. V was shortened by 6 bases and J by 1 base, with 13 bases between the two germline ends. The CDR3 nucleotides read TGTGCCAGTAGCGATAGTCGGGGAAGCAATCAGCCCCAGCATTTT. It translates to CASSDSRGSNQPQHF.

In its sample, this clonotype was seen a few times. The rearrangement joins TRBV19 to TRBJ1-2, with TRBD1 as a possible D gene (5 bases). This CDR3 contains 14 residues. Germline V gives CDR1 LNHDA, CDR2 SQIVND (reference sequence). V shed 3 bases and J shed 8 bases, with 16 bases lying between them. CDR3 region: CASSIGGGLYGYTF. The CDR3, as DNA: TGTGCCAGTAGTATCGGTGGGGGTTTGTACGGCTACACCTTC. The full variable domain, rest sourced from reference TRBV19 and TRBJ1-2, is DGGITQSPKYLFRKEGQNVTLSCEQNLNHDAMYWYRQDPGQGLRLIYYSQIVNDFQKGDIAEGYSVSREKKESFPLTVTSAQKNPTAFYLCASSIGGGLYGYTFGSGTRLTVV.

A few counts support this clonotype. The genes are TRBV18 and TRBJ2-5, with 8 positions matching TRBD2. With 0 bases clipped from V and 4 bases from J, the junction kept 4 bases outside the gene matches. Germline assignment: CDR1 KGHSH and CDR2 LQKENI. The CDR3 covers 15 residues. The CDR3, as DNA: TGTGCCAGCTCACCACCGGGACTAGGCGGAGAGACCCAGTACTTC. Translated, it gives CASSPPGLGGETQYF.

The sample holds a few counts of this clonotype. The CDR3 here is CASSEGAGLANSYEQYF. Here the CDR3 DNA reads TGTGCCAGCAGTGAAGGAGCGGGACTAGCAAACTCCTACGAGCAGTACTTC. The chain has TRBV25-1 and TRBJ2-7, with TRBD2 matching over 9 bases. Germline CDR1 is MGHDK and CDR2 is SYGVNS. This CDR3 has 17 amino acids. J lost 0 bases, V lost 2 bases, and 8 bases had no gene match.

This clonotype has a count of ten or more. The rearrangement joins TRBV5-1 to TRBJ2-1, with 11 bases that match TRBD2. V shed 4 bases and J 9 bases; nucleotides not matched to a gene: 12. Germline CDR1 reads SGHRS; CDR2 reads YFSETQ. The CDR3 consists of 16 residues. Written as DNA, the CDR3 is TGCGCCAGCAGCGCCTTAGCGGGGGGGTCAGTAACTGAGCAGTTCTTC. As protein: CASSALAGGSVTEQFF.

The V and J genes are TRBV20-1 and TRBJ2-2; 10 bases align to TRBD2. V shed 3 bases and J 5 bases; nucleotides not matched to a gene: 12. CDR1 and CDR2 (germline): DFQATT, SNEGSKA (reference sequence). The CDR3 consists of 17 residues. The CDR3 region is CSASASGGLFWTGELFF. The CDR3 coding sequence is TGCAGTGCTAGCGCTAGCGGGGGACTGTTCTGGACCGGGGAGCTGTTTTTT.